A selection of T cell receptor beta chains follows, all from one sample in a study of PD-1 blockade in classical Hodgkin lymphoma. TCRdb's copy holds only in-frame clones and misses some; the assay was immunoSEQ multiplex PCR. Among tens of thousands of clones listed, roughly 78% were seen once. The input for sequencing was peripheral blood mononuclear cells (PBMCs), taken before the fourth cycle of nivolumab. Every receptor here comes from a human donor with classical Hodgkin lymphoma. Both conserved end residues are part of each CDR3. Fields, in order: V gene, clone size, D gene, J gene, CDR3 protein, CDR3 DNA. A D gene is named only where the DNA matches it firmly. Where a row states a size, it is once, few, many or the class of an expanded clone; other rows omit it.

v_call: TRBV27; clone_size: .; d_call: .; j_call: TRBJ2-1; cdr3_aa: CASSSPANEQFF; cdr3_nt: TGTGCCAGCAGTTCACCAGCAAATGAGCAGTTCTTC
v_call: TRBV29-1; clone_size: .; d_call: TRBD1; j_call: TRBJ2-7; cdr3_aa: CSVGGQGTYYEQYF; cdr3_nt: TGCAGCGTTGGCGGACAGGGGACTTACTACGAGCAGTACTTC
v_call: TRBV7-9; clone_size: .; d_call: .; j_call: TRBJ2-7; cdr3_aa: CASSSHLGHYEQYF; cdr3_nt: TGTGCCAGCAGTTCTCATTTGGGCCACTACGAGCAGTACTTC
v_call: TRBV6-6; clone_size: .; d_call: .; j_call: TRBJ1-5; cdr3_aa: CASGAVDRQPQHF; cdr3_nt: TGTGCCAGCGGGGCAGTTGATCGTCAGCCCCAGCATTTT
v_call: TRBV18; clone_size: .; d_call: .; j_call: TRBJ1-5; cdr3_aa: CASSPNFNQPQHF; cdr3_nt: TGTGCCAGCTCACCTAACTTCAATCAGCCCCAGCATTTT
v_call: TRBV7-2; clone_size: .; d_call: .; j_call: TRBJ1-2; cdr3_aa: CASSLVSTVANYGYTF; cdr3_nt: TGTGCCAGCAGCTTAGTATCGACGGTAGCTAACTATGGCTACACCTTC
v_call: TRBV5-4; clone_size: .; d_call: TRBD1; j_call: TRBJ2-1; cdr3_aa: CASSTGTGTPNEQFF; cdr3_nt: TGTGCCAGCAGCACCGGGACAGGGACCCCTAATGAGCAGTTCTTC
v_call: TRBV6-6; clone_size: .; d_call: TRBD1; j_call: TRBJ1-4; cdr3_aa: CASRGQINEKLFF; cdr3_nt: TGTGCCAGCAGGGGACAGATTAATGAAAAACTGTTTTTT
v_call: TRBV7-8; clone_size: .; d_call: TRBD2; j_call: TRBJ2-2; cdr3_aa: CASSPRSGPANTGELFF; cdr3_nt: TGTGCCAGCAGCCCGCGTAGCGGGCCAGCGAACACCGGGGAGCTGTTTTTT
v_call: TRBV10-2; clone_size: .; d_call: TRBD2; j_call: TRBJ2-7; cdr3_aa: CASSRLAGDYEQYF; cdr3_nt: TGCGCCAGCAGCAGACTAGCGGGGGACTACGAGCAGTACTTC
v_call: TRBV11-2; clone_size: .; d_call: .; j_call: TRBJ2-7; cdr3_aa: CASSLGLYSYEQYF; cdr3_nt: TGTGCCAGCAGCTTAGGTCTATATTCCTACGAGCAGTACTTC
v_call: TRBV7-3; clone_size: .; d_call: .; j_call: TRBJ2-3; cdr3_aa: CASSPMGPSTDTQYF; cdr3_nt: TGTGCCAGCAGCCCCATGGGGCCCAGCACAGATACGCAGTATTTT
v_call: TRBV6-1; clone_size: .; d_call: .; j_call: TRBJ2-6; cdr3_aa: CASSEGSSGANVLTF; cdr3_nt: TGTGCCAGCAGTGAGGGGAGCTCTGGGGCCAACGTCCTGACTTTC
v_call: TRBV5-1; clone_size: .; d_call: TRBD1; j_call: TRBJ2-3; cdr3_aa: CASSLVRTGGIADTQYF; cdr3_nt: TGCGCCAGCAGCTTGGTCCGGACAGGGGGCATAGCAGATACGCAGTATTTT
v_call: TRBV5-1; clone_size: once; d_call: .; j_call: TRBJ2-5; cdr3_aa: CASSLGGSQETQYF; cdr3_nt: TGCGCCAGCAGCTTGGGTGGGTCCCAAGAGACCCAGTACTTC
v_call: TRBV7-8; clone_size: once; d_call: TRBD1; j_call: TRBJ2-7; cdr3_aa: CASSAWTGSYEQYF; cdr3_nt: TGTGCCAGCAGCGCCTGGACAGGGAGCTACGAGCAGTACTTC
v_call: TRBV7-7; clone_size: once; d_call: .; j_call: TRBJ2-2; cdr3_aa: CASSFGVGHTGELFF; cdr3_nt: TGTGCTAGCAGCTTCGGGGTAGGCCACACCGGGGAGCTGTTTTTT
v_call: TRBV30; clone_size: .; d_call: .; j_call: TRBJ1-5; cdr3_aa: CAWSVVGLALQPQHF; cdr3_nt: TGTGCCTGGAGTGTAGTTGGGCTAGCATTGCAGCCCCAGCATTTT
v_call: TRBV7-2; clone_size: .; d_call: TRBD2; j_call: TRBJ2-7; cdr3_aa: CASSTSSGGAGEQYF; cdr3_nt: TGTGCCAGCAGCACCTCTAGCGGGGGGGCAGGGGAGCAGTACTTC
v_call: TRBV28; clone_size: .; d_call: TRBD1; j_call: TRBJ1-5; cdr3_aa: CASSGRRGLQPQHF; cdr3_nt: TGTGCCAGCAGTGGCAGAAGGGGGCTTCAGCCCCAGCATTTT
v_call: TRBV7-2; clone_size: once; d_call: .; j_call: TRBJ1-3; cdr3_aa: CASSLFGLSGNTIYF; cdr3_nt: TGTGCCAGCAGCTTATTTGGGCTCTCTGGAAACACCATATATTTT
v_call: TRBV9; clone_size: .; d_call: TRBD1; j_call: TRBJ2-2; cdr3_aa: CASSETGGSGELFF; cdr3_nt: TGTGCCAGCAGCGAAACAGGGGGAAGCGGGGAGCTGTTTTTT
v_call: TRBV16; clone_size: .; d_call: .; j_call: TRBJ1-2; cdr3_aa: CASSQSANYGYTF; cdr3_nt: TGTGCCAGCAGCCAATCAGCCAACTATGGCTACACCTTC
v_call: TRBV19; clone_size: .; d_call: .; j_call: TRBJ1-4; cdr3_aa: CASSIQATNEKLFF; cdr3_nt: TGTGCCAGTAGTATTCAGGCAACTAATGAAAAACTGTTTTTT
v_call: TRBV7-9; clone_size: .; d_call: TRBD1; j_call: TRBJ1-1; cdr3_aa: CASGFQQGGTEAFF; cdr3_nt: TGTGCCAGCGGCTTCCAACAGGGGGGCACTGAAGCTTTCTTT
v_call: TRBV7-2; clone_size: .; d_call: .; j_call: TRBJ2-7; cdr3_aa: CASSLNPGPYEQYF; cdr3_nt: TGTGCCAGCAGCTTGAATCCCGGACCCTACGAGCAGTACTTC
v_call: TRBV6-5; clone_size: .; d_call: TRBD1; j_call: TRBJ1-1; cdr3_aa: CASSSRIHRGRVEAFF; cdr3_nt: TGTGCCAGCAGTTCCCGTATTCACAGGGGGCGAGTTGAAGCTTTCTTT
v_call: TRBV7-8; clone_size: once; d_call: .; j_call: TRBJ1-4; cdr3_aa: CASSLNSGNEKLFF; cdr3_nt: TGTGCCAGCAGCTTAAATTCAGGAAATGAAAAACTGTTTTTT
v_call: TRBV19; clone_size: .; d_call: TRBD1; j_call: TRBJ2-2; cdr3_aa: CASSIQGAPGELFF; cdr3_nt: TGTGCCAGTAGTATCCAGGGGGCCCCCGGGGAGCTGTTTTTT
v_call: TRBV7-2; clone_size: once; d_call: .; j_call: TRBJ1-1; cdr3_aa: CASSLYDYMNTEAFF; cdr3_nt: TGTGCCAGCAGCTTATATGACTACATGAACACTGAAGCTTTCTTT
v_call: TRBV5-1; clone_size: once; d_call: .; j_call: TRBJ1-1; cdr3_aa: CASSLDMVTEAFF; cdr3_nt: TGCGCCAGCAGCTTGGATATGGTCACTGAAGCTTTCTTT
v_call: TRBV29-1; clone_size: .; d_call: TRBD1; j_call: TRBJ1-1; cdr3_aa: CSAEGQMNTEAFF; cdr3_nt: TGCAGCGCAGAGGGACAGATGAACACTGAAGCTTTCTTT
v_call: TRBV29-1; clone_size: few; d_call: .; j_call: TRBJ1-2; cdr3_aa: CSAGGGNYGYTF; cdr3_nt: TGCAGCGCGGGGGGAGGGAACTATGGCTACACCTTC
v_call: TRBV19; clone_size: .; d_call: TRBD1; j_call: TRBJ1-5; cdr3_aa: CASRQGGNSNQPQHF; cdr3_nt: TGTGCCAGTAGGCAGGGGGGAAATAGCAATCAGCCCCAGCATTTT
v_call: TRBV28; clone_size: few; d_call: TRBD1; j_call: TRBJ1-1; cdr3_aa: CASQSGGMDTEAFF; cdr3_nt: TGTGCCAGCCAATCAGGGGGCATGGACACTGAAGCTTTCTTT
v_call: TRBV7-9; clone_size: .; d_call: .; j_call: TRBJ1-1; cdr3_aa: CASSSRGKGGTEAFF; cdr3_nt: TGTGCCAGCAGTTCTCGAGGGAAGGGAGGAACTGAAGCTTTCTTT
v_call: TRBV7-9; clone_size: .; d_call: TRBD1; j_call: TRBJ1-1; cdr3_aa: CASSLAATGSAVGFF; cdr3_nt: TGTGCCAGCAGCTTAGCTGCGACAGGGTCCGCCGTGGGTTTCTTT
v_call: TRBV29-1; clone_size: .; d_call: TRBD2; j_call: TRBJ2-1; cdr3_aa: CSVKSGGAGSNEQFF; cdr3_nt: TGCAGCGTTAAAAGCGGGGGGGCTGGGAGCAATGAGCAGTTCTTC
v_call: TRBV4-2; clone_size: .; d_call: .; j_call: TRBJ2-1; cdr3_aa: CASSQGEYYNEQFF; cdr3_nt: TGTGCCAGCAGCCAAGGGGAGTACTACAATGAGCAGTTCTTC
v_call: TRBV2; clone_size: few; d_call: TRBD2; j_call: TRBJ2-2; cdr3_aa: CASLPGGTNTGELFF; cdr3_nt: TGTGCCAGTCTCCCGGGAGGTACGAACACCGGGGAGCTGTTTTTT
v_call: TRBV4-3; clone_size: few; d_call: .; j_call: TRBJ2-7; cdr3_aa: CASSQERVSYEQYF; cdr3_nt: TGCGCCAGCAGCCAAGAGAGGGTTTCCTACGAGCAGTACTTC
v_call: TRBV5-1; clone_size: .; d_call: .; j_call: TRBJ1-1; cdr3_aa: CASRRTGGIAEAFF; cdr3_nt: TGCGCCAGCAGGCGGACGGGAGGAATCGCTGAAGCTTTCTTT
v_call: TRBV2; clone_size: .; d_call: .; j_call: TRBJ1-1; cdr3_aa: CASSDSGNTEAFF; cdr3_nt: TGTGCCAGCAGTGACAGCGGGAACACTGAAGCTTTCTTT
v_call: TRBV18; clone_size: .; d_call: .; j_call: TRBJ1-1; cdr3_aa: CASSPRRDEAFF; cdr3_nt: TGTGCCAGCTCACCACGCAGGGATGAAGCTTTCTTT
v_call: TRBV2; clone_size: .; d_call: TRBD1; j_call: TRBJ1-4; cdr3_aa: CASRELDRDNEKLFF; cdr3_nt: TGTGCCAGCAGGGAACTAGACAGGGATAATGAAAAACTGTTTTTT
v_call: TRBV6-1; clone_size: .; d_call: .; j_call: TRBJ1-1; cdr3_aa: CASDVMNTEAFF; cdr3_nt: TGTGCCAGTGATGTAATGAACACTGAAGCTTTCTTT
v_call: TRBV6-5; clone_size: once; d_call: .; j_call: TRBJ2-7; cdr3_aa: CASSHEPQVSEQYF; cdr3_nt: TGTGCCAGCAGCCACGAACCTCAGGTCTCCGAGCAGTACTTC
v_call: TRBV5-1; clone_size: .; d_call: .; j_call: TRBJ1-1; cdr3_aa: CASSLLQGYTEAFF; cdr3_nt: TGCGCCAGCAGCCTTCTTCAGGGATACACTGAAGCTTTCTTT
v_call: TRBV18; clone_size: .; d_call: .; j_call: TRBJ2-3; cdr3_aa: CASSPPNTDTQYF; cdr3_nt: TGTGCCAGCTCACCACCCAACACAGATACGCAGTATTTT
v_call: TRBV19; clone_size: .; d_call: .; j_call: TRBJ2-2; cdr3_aa: CASSGQNTGELFF; cdr3_nt: TGTGCCAGTAGCGGACAGAACACCGGGGAGCTGTTTTTT
v_call: TRBV29-1; clone_size: few; d_call: TRBD1; j_call: TRBJ2-3; cdr3_aa: CSVAGQASSTDTQYF; cdr3_nt: TGCAGCGTTGCTGGACAGGCCTCTAGCACAGATACGCAGTATTTT
v_call: TRBV7-2; clone_size: .; d_call: .; j_call: TRBJ2-7; cdr3_aa: CASSLRRRGTSPYEQYF; cdr3_nt: TGTGCCAGCAGCTTAAGGAGGCGCGGGACTTCCCCCTACGAGCAGTACTTC
v_call: TRBV7-2; clone_size: .; d_call: .; j_call: TRBJ1-6; cdr3_aa: CASSVTGFHDSPLHF; cdr3_nt: TGTGCCAGCAGCGTCACAGGGTTTCATGATTCACCCCTCCACTTT
v_call: TRBV9; clone_size: .; d_call: .; j_call: TRBJ2-2; cdr3_aa: CASSVGGTNTGELFF; cdr3_nt: TGTGCCAGCAGCGTAGGGGGAACGAACACCGGGGAGCTGTTTTTT
v_call: TRBV29-1; clone_size: .; d_call: .; j_call: TRBJ1-1; cdr3_aa: CSVPGAGVGMNTEAFF; cdr3_nt: TGCAGCGTGCCTGGCGCAGGGGTAGGCATGAACACTGAAGCTTTCTTT
v_call: TRBV11-1; clone_size: .; d_call: .; j_call: TRBJ2-2; cdr3_aa: CASRPGSWDPNTGELFF; cdr3_nt: TGTGCCAGCAGGCCAGGTTCGTGGGACCCGAACACCGGGGAGCTGTTTTTT
v_call: TRBV5-4; clone_size: once; d_call: .; j_call: TRBJ2-5; cdr3_aa: CASSFSGTVETQYF; cdr3_nt: TGTGCCAGCAGCTTTTCCGGGACGGTCGAGACCCAGTACTTC
v_call: TRBV9; clone_size: few; d_call: .; j_call: TRBJ1-6; cdr3_aa: CASSVDPTSAASPLHF; cdr3_nt: TGTGCCAGCAGCGTAGACCCGACATCGGCCGCTTCACCCCTCCACTTT